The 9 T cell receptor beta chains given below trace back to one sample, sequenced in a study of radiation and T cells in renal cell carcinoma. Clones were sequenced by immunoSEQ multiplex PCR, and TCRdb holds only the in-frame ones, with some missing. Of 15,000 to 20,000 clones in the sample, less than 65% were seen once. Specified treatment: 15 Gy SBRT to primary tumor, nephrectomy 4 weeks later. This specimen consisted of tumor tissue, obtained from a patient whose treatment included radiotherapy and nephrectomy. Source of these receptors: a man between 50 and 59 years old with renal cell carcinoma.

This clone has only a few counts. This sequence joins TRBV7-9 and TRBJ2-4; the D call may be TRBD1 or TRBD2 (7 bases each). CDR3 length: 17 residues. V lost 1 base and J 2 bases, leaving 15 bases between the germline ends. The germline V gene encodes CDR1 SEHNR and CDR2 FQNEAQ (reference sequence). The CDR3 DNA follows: TGTGCCAGCAGCTTAGGCAGGGGGGGCTCGACCAAAAACATTCAGTACTTC. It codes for CASSLGRGGSTKNIQYF.

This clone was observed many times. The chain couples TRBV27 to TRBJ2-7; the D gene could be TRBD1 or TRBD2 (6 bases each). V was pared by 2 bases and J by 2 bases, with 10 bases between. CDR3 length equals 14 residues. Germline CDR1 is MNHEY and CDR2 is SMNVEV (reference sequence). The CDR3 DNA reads TGTGCCAGCAGTTTAGGGGGGCCCACCTACGAGCAGTACTTC. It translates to CASSLGGPTYEQYF.

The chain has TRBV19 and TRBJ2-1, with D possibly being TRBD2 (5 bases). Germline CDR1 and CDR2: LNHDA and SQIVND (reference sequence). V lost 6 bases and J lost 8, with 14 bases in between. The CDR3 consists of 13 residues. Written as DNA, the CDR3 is TGTGCCAGTAGCAGGACGGGAAGCGATGAGCAGTTCTTC. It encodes CASSRTGSDEQFF.

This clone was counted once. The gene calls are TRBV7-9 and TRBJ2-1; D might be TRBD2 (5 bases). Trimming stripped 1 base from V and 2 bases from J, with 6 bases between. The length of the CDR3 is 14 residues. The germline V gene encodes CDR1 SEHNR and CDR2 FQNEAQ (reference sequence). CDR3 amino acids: CASSLGGPYNEQFF. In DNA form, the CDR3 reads TGTGCCAGCAGCTTAGGCGGGCCCTACAATGAGCAGTTCTTC.

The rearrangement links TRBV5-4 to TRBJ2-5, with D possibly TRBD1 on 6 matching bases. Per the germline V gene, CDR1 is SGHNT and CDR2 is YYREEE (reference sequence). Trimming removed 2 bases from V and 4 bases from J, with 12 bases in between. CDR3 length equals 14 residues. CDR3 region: CASSLFQGSETQYF. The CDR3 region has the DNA TGTGCCAGCAGCTTATTCCAGGGGTCAGAGACCCAGTACTTC.

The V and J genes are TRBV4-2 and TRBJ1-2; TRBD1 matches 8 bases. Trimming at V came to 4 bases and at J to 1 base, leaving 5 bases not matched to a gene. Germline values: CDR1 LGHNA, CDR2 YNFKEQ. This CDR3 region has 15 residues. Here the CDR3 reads CASSRTGPLNYGYTF. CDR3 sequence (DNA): TGTGCCAGCAGCCGGACAGGGCCTCTTAACTATGGCTACACCTTC.

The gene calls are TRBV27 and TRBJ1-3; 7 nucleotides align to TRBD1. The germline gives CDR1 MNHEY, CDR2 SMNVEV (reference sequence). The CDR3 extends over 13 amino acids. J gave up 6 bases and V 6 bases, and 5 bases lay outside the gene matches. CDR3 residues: CASRNTGANTIYF. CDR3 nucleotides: TGTGCCAGCAGGAACACAGGGGCAAACACCATATATTTT.

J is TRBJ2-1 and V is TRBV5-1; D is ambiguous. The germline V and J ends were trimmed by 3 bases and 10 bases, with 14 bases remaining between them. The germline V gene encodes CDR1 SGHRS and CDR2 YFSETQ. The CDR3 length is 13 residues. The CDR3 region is CASSSKTSFEQFF. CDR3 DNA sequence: TGCGCCAGCAGCTCCAAGACTTCGTTCGAGCAGTTCTTC.

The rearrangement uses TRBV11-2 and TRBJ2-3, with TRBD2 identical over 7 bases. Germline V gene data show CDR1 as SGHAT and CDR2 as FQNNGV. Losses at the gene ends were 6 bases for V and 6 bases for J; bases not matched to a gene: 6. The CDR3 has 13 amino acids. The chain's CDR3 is CASRGLAADTQYF. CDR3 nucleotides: TGTGCCAGCAGAGGGCTAGCGGCGGATACGCAGTATTTT.